This T cell receptor (beta chain) was sequenced in a study of T cells in Graves' hyperthyroidism and ophthalmopathy. This clonotype was seen a few times. Its antigen is undetermined. TCR beta CDR3 region amplification was performed from RNA transcripts. Carried out on the TCR CDR3, a first-round RT-PCR used the HTBI primer set. TCRdb fed the multiplex PCR reads into MiXCR, producing one record per CDR3 protein. The sample yields approximately 530,000 distinct CDR3 sequences, 15% to 20% seen once. Ophthalmopathy cases met thresholds of Clinical Activity Score at least 3, NOSPECS grade at least 4 and duration under 3 months. Isolation of PBMCs was performed on 8 to 10 ml fresh peripheral blood. Per germline, CDR1 KGHDR and CDR2 SFDVKD. The germline V and J ends were trimmed by 8 bases and 1 base, with 7 bases remaining between them. The CDR3 is 13 residues long. Study conclusions and caveats: Stable hyperthyroidism and ophthalmopathy were separated using 13 V-J signatures. Blood also carried most thyroid clonotypes expanded above 0.001.

The specimen was blood. The V gene is TRBV24-1, the J gene TRBJ2-2, with no clear D. This clonotype originated in a man aged 35 to 55 with Graves' ophthalmopathy. The CDR3 sequence: CATTALNTGELFF. CDR3 in DNA: TGTGCCACCACCGCCCTGAACACCGGGGAGCTGTTTTTT.